The next 32 T cell receptor beta chains were all read from a single sample in a study of cytomegalovirus exposure and HLA in healthy donors. Vbeta (60) and Jbeta (13) primers were used in the PCR. Produced via immunoSEQ multiplex PCR; TCRdb's table is partial and in-frame only. The table shows about 170,000 clones, with roughly 60% occurring only once. Input material: PBMCs. The source is a man between 35 and 55 years old in good health and CMV-seronegative.

With respect to this clone: Sequence at one end of the junction differs from germline and may be a read error. This sequence joins TRBV7-9 and TRBJ2-3; TRBD2 matches 8 bases. The length of the CDR3 is 15 residues. Germline V gene data show CDR1 as SEHNR and CDR2 as FQNEAQ (reference sequence). CDR3 in amino acids: CSSSSREGLTDTQYF. The CDR3 DNA sequence: TGTTCCAGCAGCTCCCGGGAGGGCCTCACAGATACGCAGTATTTT.

This clone was recorded only once. The rearrangement joins TRBV28 to TRBJ2-3; 8 nucleotides line up with TRBD2. Germline CDR1 is MDHEN and CDR2 is SYDVKM. V trimming: 6 bases; J trimming: 4 bases; junction bases outside the gene matches: 6. The CDR3 is 14 residues long. The DNA of the CDR3 is TGTGCCAGCAGCCCCGCGGGACTAGCAGATACGCAGTATTTT. It encodes CASSPAGLADTQYF. Combining the CDR3 with reference TRBV28 and TRBJ2-3 gives the whole variable domain DVKVTQSSRYLVKRTGEKVFLECVQDMDHENMFWYRQDPGLGLRLIYFSYDVKMKEKGDIPEGYSVSREKKERFSLILESASTNQTSMYLCASSPAGLADTQYFGPGTRLTVL.

V and J are TRBV27 and TRBJ2-1, with 8 bases that match TRBD2. V lost 4 bases and J lost 8; bases outside the gene matches: 7. The CDR3 totals 14 residues. Germline V gene data show CDR1 as MNHEY and CDR2 as SMNVEV (reference sequence). CDR3 sequence: CASSSGLDWYEQFF. The CDR3 bases are TGTGCCAGCAGTTCGGGACTAGATTGGTATGAGCAGTTCTTC.

The rearrangement links TRBV5-8 to TRBJ1-1, with no clear D. CDR3 size: 12 residues. The germline gives CDR1 SGHTS, CDR2 YDEGEE. Trimming shortened V by 9 bases and J by 5 bases, and 14 bases separated the two germline ends. CDR3 residues: CATNLLRTEAFF. DNA for the CDR3: TGTGCCACCAACCTTCTCCGGACTGAAGCTTTCTTT.

The chain links TRBV5-4 to TRBJ1-4, with 7 bases identical to TRBD1. V dropped 2 bases and J dropped 2; count of bases not matched to a gene: 15. The CDR3 runs to 19 residues. Germline V lookup: CDR1 SGHNT, CDR2 YYREEE (reference sequence). The CDR3 spells CASSLQTGYNPATNEKLFF. The CDR3 DNA is TGTGCCAGCAGCTTACAGACAGGGTACAACCCTGCCACTAATGAAAAACTGTTTTTT.

CDR3 sequence (DNA): TGCGCCAGCAGCTCCCGGACAGGGGGAAACACCATATATTTT. Translation: CASSSRTGGNTIYF. The rearrangement links TRBV5-1 to TRBJ1-3; 8 bases match TRBD1. After removal of 3 bases from V and 4 bases from J, the junction contained 3 bases not matched to a gene. Germline V gene sequence: CDR1 SGHRS, CDR2 YFSETQ. The CDR3 consists of 14 residues.

The rearrangement links TRBV7-6 to TRBJ1-2; D is uncertain. This CDR3 spans 15 amino acids. The germline gives CDR1 SGHVS, CDR2 FNYEAQ. V shed 5 bases and J shed 11 bases, with 24 bases lying between them. In nucleotides, the CDR3 is TGTGCCAGCAGCCCCCTGGGTTTTATGGGCAGTGGGTACACCTTC. Translation: CASSPLGFMGSGYTF.

The CDR3 sequence: CASSLDGQPQHF. The CDR3 coding sequence is TGCGCCAGCAGCTTGGACGGGCAGCCCCAGCATTTT. This chain joins TRBV5-1 and TRBJ1-5; D unresolved. The CDR3 consists of 12 residues. Germline V CDR1 and CDR2: SGHRS, YFSETQ. Deletions cut 0 bases from V and 7 bases from J, with 5 bases between.

The J gene is TRBJ2-5, the V gene TRBV5-4; 7 positions agree with TRBD2. The assigned J gene may be wrong: the sequence end matches TRBJ2-7 better. This CDR3 is 14 amino acids long. Germline values: CDR1 SGHNT, CDR2 YYREEE (reference sequence). The CDR3 nucleotides read TGTGCCAGCAGCTTCGGGACTAACCCCTTCGAGCAGTACTTC. Translated: CASSFGTNPFEQYF.

In this sample, this clone turned up a few times. This chain links TRBV11-3 with TRBJ2-1; D may be TRBD1 (6 bases). This CDR3 has 16 residues. Germline V lookup: CDR1 SGHNT, CDR2 YENEEA. V was clipped by 1 base and J by 3 bases, with 13 bases between them. The CDR3 DNA is TGTGCCAGCAGCTTAGCCGCAGGGGCCGGCTACAATGAGCAGTTCTTC. This codes for CASSLAAGAGYNEQFF.

The rearrangement joins TRBV9 to TRBJ2-7; TRBD1 matches 7 bases. CDR1 is SGDLS, CDR2 YYNGEE, per germline. The CDR3 is 14 residues long. The ends lost 0 bases at V and 5 bases at J; junction bases unmatched: 5. The CDR3 DNA reads TGTGCCAGCAGCGTAGAGGTAGGGGGCGACGAGCAGTACTTC. Protein: CASSVEVGGDEQYF.

The chain employs TRBV12-5 and TRBJ2-5; 9 positions match TRBD1. In germline, CDR1 is LGHNT, CDR2 FRNRAP. With V trimmed by 6 bases and J by 8 bases, 4 bases remained unmatched. The length of the CDR3 is 12 residues. DNA of the CDR3: TGTGCTAGTGGCCCCACAGGGGGCACCCAGTACTTC. Amino acids: CASGPTGGTQYF.

V usage is TRBV30 and J usage is TRBJ2-2; 11 positions match TRBD2. The CDR3 sequence is 18 residues long. Germline V lookup: CDR1 GTSNPN, CDR2 SVGIG (reference sequence). V lost 4 bases and J lost 1; bases outside the gene matches: 11. DNA for the CDR3: TGTGCCTGGAATTCACTAGCGGGAGCTACCATGAACACCGGGGAGCTGTTTTTT. Translating it yields CAWNSLAGATMNTGELFF. Together with reference TRBV30 and TRBJ2-2, the CDR3 gives the full variable domain: SQTIHQWPATLVQPVGSPLSLECTVEGTSNPNLYWYRQAAGRGLQLLFYSVGIGQISSEVPQNLSASRPQDRQFILSSKKLLLSDSGFYLCAWNSLAGATMNTGELFFGEGSRLTVL.

This clone was counted a few times. The chain combines TRBV5-1 with TRBJ1-2, with D hard to call. This CDR3 is built from 12 residues. Deletions cut 5 bases from V and 6 bases from J, with 11 bases between. Per germline, CDR1 SGHRS and CDR2 YFSETQ. CDR3 coding DNA: TGCGCCAGCAGTAAAACAGCGGATGGCTACACCTTC. Translating gives CASSKTADGYTF. Complete variable domain (other parts from reference TRBV5-1 and TRBJ1-2): KAGVTQTPRYLIKTRGQQVTLSCSPISGHRSVSWYQQTPGQGLQFLFEYFSETQRNKGNFPGRFSGRQFSNSRSEMNVSTLELGDSALYLCASSKTADGYTFGSGTRLTVV.

This clone occurred a few times. This rearrangement joins TRBV5-1 to TRBJ2-1; 8 nucleotides align to TRBD2. Trimming cost V 3 bases and J 3 bases; bases outside gene matches: 11. Germline loops: CDR1 SGHRS, CDR2 YFSETQ. The CDR3 has 17 amino acids. DNA of the CDR3: TGCGCCAGCAGCTATTCCGGGACTAGGGGAGTCTACAATGAGCAGTTCTTC. As protein: CASSYSGTRGVYNEQFF.

The chain couples TRBV10-3 to TRBJ2-7, with 8 bases fitting TRBD1. After removal of 3 bases from V and 6 bases from J, the junction contained 4 bases not matched to a gene. The V gene's germline CDR1 is ENHRY and CDR2 SYGVKD. CDR3 length: 13 amino acids. CDR3: CAISDVDRGEQYF. The CDR3 DNA follows: TGTGCCATCAGTGACGTTGACAGGGGCGAGCAGTACTTC.

The genes are TRBV7-9 and TRBJ2-5, with 11 bases fitting TRBD1. CDR1 and CDR2 (germline): SEHNR, FQNEAQ (reference sequence). J lost 5 bases, V lost 4 bases, and 6 bases had no gene match. The CDR3 contains 15 residues. The DNA of the CDR3 is TGTGCCAGCAGCTCAGGGACAGGGGGATTGGAGACCCAGTACTTC. This translates into CASSSGTGGLETQYF.

The chain employs TRBV10-1 and TRBJ1-1; D remains unclear. Trimming left V 8 bases short and J 2 bases short, with 15 bases between. CDR3 length equals 14 residues. CDR1 is WNHNN, CDR2 SYGVQD, per germline (reference sequence). CDR3 protein: CASFGPGGNTEAFF. CDR3 bases: TGCGCCAGCTTCGGACCCGGAGGAAACACTGAAGCTTTCTTT.

The chain carries TRBV6-5 and TRBJ2-3, with 9 bases aligning to TRBD2. The trim removed 8 bases at V and 5 bases at J, leaving 8 bases unmatched. In germline, CDR1 is MNHEY, CDR2 SVGAGI. The CDR3 loop spans 14 amino acids. The CDR3 region has the DNA TGTGCCAGCGGACAGCGGGGGGTAGGAGATACGCAGTATTTT. This codes for CASGQRGVGDTQYF.

This clone was recorded a few times. The V call is TRBV28, the J call TRBJ1-2, with 8 bases identical to TRBD1. CDR1 and CDR2 from the germline V gene are MDHEN and SYDVKM. The length of the CDR3 is 12 residues. Trimming removed 7 bases from V and 6 bases from J; junction bases left unmatched: 4. CDR3 amino acids: CASIGQGHGYTF. CDR3 DNA sequence: TGTGCCAGCATTGGACAGGGCCATGGCTACACCTTC.

CDR3 nucleotide sequence: TGCGCCAGCAGCCGTTGGGGCAGCTCTGGAAACACCATATATTTT. Protein product: CASSRWGSSGNTIYF. This chain joins TRBV5-1 and TRBJ1-3, with D perhaps TRBD1 (5 bases). The germline V and J ends were trimmed by 4 bases and 0 bases, with 11 bases remaining between them. This CDR3 spans 15 amino acids. CDR1 and CDR2 (germline): SGHRS, YFSETQ. The full variable domain, completed using reference TRBV5-1 and TRBJ1-3, is KAGVTQTPRYLIKTRGQQVTLSCSPISGHRSVSWYQQTPGQGLQFLFEYFSETQRNKGNFPGRFSGRQFSNSRSEMNVSTLELGDSALYLCASSRWGSSGNTIYFGEGSWLTVV.

The rearrangement uses TRBV30 and TRBJ2-7, with D uncertain. Germline CDR1 reads GTSNPN; CDR2 reads SVGIG (reference sequence). This CDR3 is built from 12 residues. Trimming left V 3 bases short and J 2 bases short, with 8 bases between. The CDR3 bases are TGTGCCTGGAGCCCGTTTACCTACGAGCAGTACTTC. Protein sequence: CAWSPFTYEQYF.

This clone was seen more than once but under ten times. The chain couples TRBV6-6 to TRBJ2-3; D unclear. Looked up from germline, CDR1 is MNHNY and CDR2 is SVGAGI (reference sequence). With 2 bases removed from V and 3 bases from J, the gap between germline ends came to 12 bases. CDR3 length equals 15 residues. CDR3 amino acids: CASSYPPPGTDTQYF. The CDR3, as DNA: TGTGCCAGCAGTTACCCCCCACCCGGGACAGATACGCAGTATTTT.

This clone was counted only a few times. This chain uses TRBV18 with TRBJ1-2; 10 bases match TRBD1. Germline V gene data show CDR1 as KGHSH and CDR2 as LQKENI. J was trimmed by 8 bases and V by 0 bases; bases with no gene match: 6. The CDR3 is 15 amino acids. The CDR3 nucleotides read TGTGCCAGCTCACCACCGGGACAGGGGATTTGGGGCTACACCTTC. Its translation is CASSPPGQGIWGYTF.

The rearrangement links TRBV7-2 to TRBJ2-3; D possibly corresponds to TRBD1 (7 bases). Trimming removed 3 bases at V and 1 base at J, with 14 bases between. The V gene's germline CDR1 is SGHTA and CDR2 FQGNSA. CDR3 length: 16 amino acids. The CDR3 protein is CASSLSGGTGTDTQYF. CDR3 DNA sequence: TGTGCCAGCAGCTTGTCTGGGGGGACAGGCACAGATACGCAGTATTTT.

The CDR3 bases are TGTGCCAGCAGTCCGTACAGGGGGGTCTACGAGCAGTACTTC. Protein sequence: CASSPYRGVYEQYF. The chain employs TRBV6-5 and TRBJ2-7; 8 bases line up with TRBD1. From germline, CDR1 is MNHEY and CDR2 SVGAGI. The CDR3 covers 14 residues. V lost 5 bases and J lost 3; bases outside the gene matches: 6.

V is TRBV9 and J is TRBJ2-5; 7 nucleotides align to TRBD1. From germline, CDR1 is SGDLS and CDR2 YYNGEE. With V trimmed by 0 bases and J by 4 bases, 6 bases remained unmatched. The CDR3 is 15 amino acids. The DNA of the CDR3 is TGTGCCAGCAGCGTAGGGACGAACAGGGGAGAGACCCAGTACTTC. Translated: CASSVGTNRGETQYF.

Only one count was recorded for this clone. The chain joins TRBV7-2 to TRBJ1-4, with 7 bases lining up with TRBD1. The trim removed 0 bases at V and 3 bases at J, leaving 10 bases unmatched. The CDR3 consists of 18 residues. Per the germline V gene, CDR1 is SGHTA and CDR2 is FQGNSA. The CDR3 DNA follows: TGTGCCAGCAGCTTAGCCAGGGGGTTAGAATCAGCTAATGAAAAACTGTTTTTT. It encodes CASSLARGLESANEKLFF.

The chain joins TRBV5-1 to TRBJ2-5, with D maybe TRBD2 (5 bases). Germline V lookup: CDR1 SGHRS, CDR2 YFSETQ. CDR3 length: 13 residues. Trimming removed 2 bases at V and 0 bases at J, with 5 bases between. CDR3 protein: CASSFGNQETQYF. CDR3 DNA sequence: TGCGCCAGCAGCTTCGGGAACCAAGAGACCCAGTACTTC. Full variable domain (rest looked up from reference TRBV5-1 and TRBJ2-5): KAGVTQTPRYLIKTRGQQVTLSCSPISGHRSVSWYQQTPGQGLQFLFEYFSETQRNKGNFPGRFSGRQFSNSRSEMNVSTLELGDSALYLCASSFGNQETQYFGPGTRLLVL.

This clone was counted a few times. This rearrangement joins TRBV7-8 to TRBJ2-7; 10 nucleotides line up with TRBD1. Germline assignment: CDR1 SGHVS and CDR2 FQNEAQ. The J segment lost 4 bases and the V segment lost 0 bases, leaving 3 bases of the junction unmatched. The CDR3 is 15 amino acids. CDR3 DNA: TGTGCCAGCAGCTTAGCGGGACAGGGGATATACGAGCAGTACTTC. Its translation is CASSLAGQGIYEQYF.

The chain carries TRBV7-8 and TRBJ1-6; 7 bases are shared with TRBD1. After removal of 1 base from V and 0 bases from J, the junction contained 6 bases not matched to a gene. The CDR3 is made up of 18 amino acids. Germline lookup yields CDR1 SGHVS and CDR2 FQNEAQ. This chain's CDR3 is CASSLGGGLSSYNSPLHF. In DNA, the CDR3 is TGTGCCAGCAGCTTAGGAGGGGGCCTTAGCTCCTATAATTCACCCCTCCACTTT.

CDR3 DNA sequence: TGTGCCAGCATTCTTTCGGACAGGGATCTAGATACGCAGTATTTT. This translates into CASILSDRDLDTQYF. The chain carries TRBV7-2 and TRBJ2-3; TRBD1 aligns across 8 bases. The CDR3 is 15 residues long. With 7 bases clipped from V and 5 bases from J, the junction kept 11 bases outside the gene matches. The V gene's germline CDR1 is SGHTA and CDR2 FQGNSA.